The next 26 T cell receptor beta chains were all read from a single sample in a study of T-cell memory formation after mild COVID-19. MiXCR, applied by TCRdb to the 5' RACE reads, yields one record per CDR3 protein. The repertoire consists of 250,000 to 300,000 distinct CDR3 sequences, with about 17% occurring once and the leading ten covering roughly 24%. Specimen: PBMCs or a T cell subset sorted from them (not recorded which). Receptor source: a man aged 18 to 29 who had mild COVID-19 (a few samples of this study predate the infection). Cell type and time point are not known.

The sample holds a few counts of this clonotype. CDR3 residues: CASSPRDRGAFF. The CDR3, as DNA: TGTGCCAGCAGCCCCCGGGACAGGGGAGCTTTCTTT. The rearrangement joins TRBV3-1 to TRBJ1-1; 10 bases align to TRBD1. In germline, CDR1 is LGHDT, CDR2 YNNKEL (reference sequence). The V segment lost 4 bases and the J segment 10 bases; nucleotides outside the gene matches: 3. The CDR3 totals 12 residues.

The chain couples TRBV6-2 or TRBV6-3 to TRBJ1-1; D is unclear. Trimming left V 2 bases short and J 4 bases short, with 8 bases between. This CDR3 has 13 residues. The V gene's germline CDR1 is MNHEY and CDR2 SVGEGT. CDR3 nucleotide sequence: TGTGCCAGCAGTTACCCCCCGAGCACTGAAGCTTTCTTT. This codes for CASSYPPSTEAFF.

The V call is TRBV4-1, the J call TRBJ2-7; D remains ambiguous. Trimming left V 0 bases short and J 2 bases short, with 5 bases between. This CDR3 has 13 residues. Germline-derived CDR1 and CDR2 are MGHRA and YSYEKL. CDR3 bases: TGCGCCAGCAGCCAAGATCCTACCTACGAGCAGTACTTC. Its translation is CASSQDPTYEQYF.

This clonotype was picked up a small number of times. The rearrangement joins TRBV7-2 to TRBJ2-1, with 13 positions matching TRBD2. The V and J ends lost 5 bases and 7 bases, in that order; junction bases with no gene match: 5. The CDR3 totals 15 residues. The germline gives CDR1 SGHTA, CDR2 FQGNSA. The CDR3 DNA reads as TGTGCCAGCAGCCCCGGGACTAGCGGGGTAAATGAGCAGTTCTTC. It codes for CASSPGTSGVNEQFF.

Ten or more counts support this clonotype. The V call is TRBV5-1, the J call TRBJ2-7; D ambiguous. Germline CDR1 reads SGHRS; CDR2 reads YFSETQ. This CDR3 comprises 14 residues. V dropped 0 bases and J dropped 1 base, with 8 bases sitting between them. CDR3: CASSLDSDSYEQYF. CDR3 DNA: TGCGCCAGCAGCTTGGACAGCGATTCCTACGAGCAGTACTTC. The whole variable domain, remainder taken from reference TRBV5-1 and TRBJ2-7, is KAGVTQTPRYLIKTRGQQVTLSCSPISGHRSVSWYQQTPGQGLQFLFEYFSETQRNKGNFPGRFSGRQFSNSRSEMNVSTLELGDSALYLCASSLDSDSYEQYFGPGTRLTVT.

This clonotype was seen only a few times. The chain combines TRBV28 with TRBJ2-7, with TRBD1 matching 8 bases. The CDR3 is made up of 16 amino acids. V lost 5 bases and J lost 3; bases outside the gene matches: 12. Germline V gene lookup returns CDR1 MDHEN and CDR2 SYDVKM. This CDR3 reads CASSQPDRADFYEQYV. The CDR3 region has the DNA TGTGCCAGCAGTCAACCGGACAGGGCCGACTTCTACGAGCAGTACGTC.

This clonotype was detected many times. This chain links TRBV12-3 or TRBV12-4 with TRBJ2-7; D is perhaps TRBD2 (7 bases). Trimming removed 5 bases from V and 6 bases from J, with 17 bases in between. CDR3 size: 14 residues. The CDR3 nucleotides read TGTGCCAGCAGTCCGGACGGGGGGCGCCTCGAGCAGTACGTC. This encodes CASSPDGGRLEQYV.

CDR3 amino acids: CASNPGAYEQYV. The CDR3, as DNA: TGTGCCAGCAACCCCGGGGCCTACGAGCAGTACGTC. The chain uses TRBV9 and TRBJ2-7, with D perhaps matching TRBD2 (5 bases). Looked up from germline, CDR1 is SGDLS and CDR2 is YYNGEE. The CDR3 has 12 residues. Deletions cut 6 bases from V and 2 bases from J, with 9 bases between.

Only a few counts were recorded for this clonotype. The chain carries TRBV7-2 and TRBJ2-6; tentative D call: TRBD2 (7 bases). CDR3 length equals 17 residues. Germline V gene lookup returns CDR1 SGHTA and CDR2 FQGNSA. V was pared by 5 bases and J by 2 bases, with 16 bases between. The CDR3 DNA follows: TGTGCCAGCAGCCCGAGGGGGGGTCGCACTGGGGCCAACGTCCTGACTTTC. Encoded protein: CASSPRGGRTGANVLTF.

This clonotype appeared many times. The CDR3 loop is CASGPSLPLTDTQYF. The CDR3 DNA sequence: TGTGCCAGCGGACCAAGTTTACCCCTCACAGATACGCAGTATTTT. This chain joins TRBV12-3 or TRBV12-4 and TRBJ2-3; D gene unclear. The V gene lost 8 bases and the J gene lost 2 bases, with 17 bases spanning the gap. The CDR3 extends over 15 amino acids.

This clonotype showed up just a few times. The chain joins TRBV28 to TRBJ2-2; TRBD1 agrees at 8 bases. V dropped 6 bases and J dropped 0; count of bases not matched to a gene: 0. Germline CDR1 MDHEN, CDR2 SYDVKM. This CDR3 has 14 residues. The CDR3 nucleotides read TGTGCCAGCAGGGACAGGGCGAACACCGGGGAGCTGTTTTTT. The encoded protein is CASRDRANTGELFF.

The V gene is TRBV11-2, the J gene TRBJ1-6, with TRBD1 as a possible D gene (5 bases). This CDR3 has 22 residues. CDR1 and CDR2 from the germline V gene are SGHAT and FQNNGV. Trimming cost V 1 base and J 4 bases, with 29 bases left between them. CDR3 in amino acids: CASSLGGAGLVLGIPYNSPLHF. CDR3 coding DNA: TGTGCCAGCAGCTTAGGGGGCGCAGGGCTAGTGCTCGGCATCCCATATAATTCACCCCTCCACTTT.

The rearrangement uses TRBV20-1 and TRBJ1-1; no definite D call. The V and J ends lost 6 bases and 4 bases respectively, with 24 bases between them. CDR1 is DFQATT and CDR2 is SNEGSKA in the germline V gene (reference sequence). The CDR3 is made up of 16 amino acids. The CDR3 DNA reads as TGCAGTGCCCCACAAGTAGGGAGCCATCAGGTCACTGAAGCTTTCTTT. Translating it yields CSAPQVGSHQVTEAFF.

This clonotype was picked up a small number of times. This chain links TRBV4-3 with TRBJ1-6; D is uncertain. The CDR3 length is 17 residues. Germline V lookup: CDR1 LGHNA, CDR2 YSLEER. The germline V and J ends were trimmed by 0 bases and 10 bases, with 19 bases remaining between them. In DNA form, the CDR3 reads TGCGCCAGCAGCCAAGATCCCGCGGACCTCCTCCGATCACCCCTCCACTTT. Protein sequence: CASSQDPADLLRSPLHF.

V is TRBV6-6 and J is TRBJ2-7; D is uncertain. The V gene's germline CDR1 is MNHNY and CDR2 SVGAGI (reference sequence). CDR3 length equals 14 residues. The ends were cut back, 5 bases at V and 1 base at J, with 12 bases in the middle. CDR3: CASSERMLSYEQYF. The CDR3, as DNA: TGTGCCAGCAGTGAGAGGATGCTGTCCTACGAGCAGTACTTC.

This clonotype occurred a few times. The chain joins TRBV2 to TRBJ2-2, with no clear D. This CDR3 comprises 11 residues. V lost 5 bases to trimming and J lost 8 bases, with 6 bases between them. CDR1 SNHLY and CDR2 FYNNEI come from the germline V gene. The CDR3 sequence is CASSYEGELFF. CDR3 coding DNA: TGTGCCAGCAGTTACGAGGGGGAGCTGTTTTTT.

CDR3 bases: TGTGCCAGCAGCCCCCGGGTAACCTCGGCCGAAGCTTTCTTT. This gives the protein CASSPRVTSAEAFF. The chain carries TRBV3-1 and TRBJ1-1; no definite D call. V was shortened by 4 bases and J by 8 bases, with 17 bases between the two germline ends. This CDR3 spans 14 amino acids. Germline V gene lookup returns CDR1 LGHDT and CDR2 YNNKEL (reference sequence).

V usage is TRBV6-2 or TRBV6-3 and J usage is TRBJ2-1; D possibly matches TRBD1 or TRBD2 (6 bases each). The CDR3 has 16 residues. Trimming shortened V by 6 bases and J by 10 bases, and 25 bases separated the two germline ends. CDR1 MNHEY and CDR2 SVGEGT come from the germline V gene. CDR3 sequence (DNA): TGTGCCAGCAGACCCAATGTCGGGACTGGGGGCTCGGAGCAGTTCTTC. It translates to CASRPNVGTGGSEQFF.

The CDR3 loop reads CAISDDRGFNTGELFF. CDR3 nucleotide sequence: TGTGCCATCAGTGACGACAGGGGCTTTAACACCGGGGAGCTGTTTTTT. This sequence joins TRBV10-3 and TRBJ2-2; 8 bases map to TRBD1. This CDR3 contains 16 residues. CDR1 and CDR2 from the germline V gene are ENHRY and SYGVKD. The V segment lost 3 bases and the J segment 2 bases; nucleotides outside the gene matches: 5.

The chain employs TRBV6-5 and TRBJ1-2, with D unresolved. Trimming shortened V by 2 bases and J by 2 bases, and 6 bases separated the two germline ends. The CDR3 has 13 residues. Germline values: CDR1 MNHEY, CDR2 SVGAGI. Here the CDR3 DNA reads TGTGCCAGCAGTTACGACGGGAACTATGGCTACACCTTC. Translation gives CASSYDGNYGYTF.

This clonotype was counted at least ten times. The genes are TRBV11-2 and TRBJ2-4; TRBD1 is a possible D gene (6 bases). The V gene's germline CDR1 is SGHAT and CDR2 FQNNGV. Trimming removed 5 bases from V and 8 bases from J, with 10 bases in between. The CDR3 length is 12 residues. The CDR3 is CASSIGGHIQYF. CDR3 bases: TGTGCCAGCAGCATTGGGGGCCACATTCAGTACTTC. The full variable domain, its missing parts supplied by reference TRBV11-2 and TRBJ2-4, is EAGVAQSPRYKIIEKRQSVAFWCNPISGHATLYWYQQILGQGPKLLIQFQNNGVVDDSQLPKDRFSAERLKGVDSTLKIQPAKLEDSAVYLCASSIGGHIQYFGAGTRLSVL.

The gene calls are TRBV6-2 or TRBV6-3 and TRBJ2-7, with a tentative D call TRBD1 (6 bases). The germline V and J ends were trimmed by 8 bases and 3 bases, with 17 bases remaining between them. The CDR3 is 14 residues long. Looked up from germline, CDR1 is MNHEY and CDR2 is SVGEGT. The CDR3 reads CASSSRTAFYEQYV. CDR3 in DNA: TGTGCCAGCTCCTCCCGGACAGCTTTCTACGAGCAGTACGTC.

The chain links TRBV4-1 to TRBJ2-7; D remains unclear. This CDR3 comprises 16 residues. Germline CDR1 reads MGHRA; CDR2 reads YSYEKL. The V and J ends lost 0 bases and 9 bases respectively, with 21 bases between them. The CDR3 is CASSQDQAGAGGWQYV. The CDR3 coding sequence is TGCGCCAGCAGCCAAGATCAGGCAGGCGCCGGTGGGTGGCAGTACGTC.

The chain links TRBV15 to TRBJ2-7, with D uncertain. CDR1 and CDR2 (germline): LNHNV, YYDKDF (reference sequence). The CDR3 loop spans 13 amino acids. V lost 8 bases to trimming and J lost 4 bases, with 15 bases between them. The DNA for the CDR3 is TGTGCCACCTCCCCCCACAGAAATTACGAGCAGTACTTC. Translation gives CATSPHRNYEQYF.

The chain combines TRBV6-5 with TRBJ2-7, with 9 bases that match TRBD1. Germline-derived CDR1 and CDR2 are MNHEY and SVGAGI. V was pared by 4 bases and J by 3 bases, with 7 bases of the junction left unmatched. This CDR3 is 15 amino acids long. DNA of the CDR3: TGTGCCAGCAGTTCACCGGGACAGGGCATCTACGAGCAGTACTTC. This sequence encodes CASSSPGQGIYEQYF.

This clonotype was recorded a few times. The chain links TRBV7-2 to TRBJ1-3; D gene ambiguous. V lost 5 bases, J lost 1 base, and 12 bases lay in between. Germline V gene data show CDR1 as SGHTA and CDR2 as FQGNSA. The CDR3 is made up of 15 amino acids. CDR3 sequence (DNA): TGTGCCAGCAGCCGCCTCGGGGTTTCTGGAAACACCATATATTTT. Its protein product is CASSRLGVSGNTIYF.